This T cell receptor beta chain was retrieved from a study of T-cell memory formation after mild COVID-19 listed by TCRdb under 2021. About the study as a whole: Most TCR sequence clusters were specific to one of the two donors. In a couple of donors, T-cell clones that expanded and contracted after mild COVID-19 were tracked by sequencing TCRalpha and TCRbeta repertoires over time. Two young, previously healthy adult volunteers made up the cohort, one male and one female. The paper as a whole reports these results and caveats: From day 15 to 85, contracting clones showed balanced CD4/CD8 phenotypes, whereas a second wave of clones that expanded from day 15 to 37 leaned towards CD4+. Contracting CD4+ clones were located mainly in the CM and EM memory subsets, whereas CD8+ clones were found to be enriched in EMRA. Only two mild cases were covered in the study, and larger cohorts including severe cases with pre-infection samples were considered necessary. SARS-CoV-2 specificity was not confirmed for the second-wave clones peaking on day 37. Some responding clones were detected in pre-infection memory, which suggested that pre-existing cross-reactive memory T cells had joined the SARS-CoV-2 response.

This clonotype appeared a few times. Its cognate antigen has yet to be identified. Per-base qualities were not stored, and no clone one base away is much larger. Based on the germline V gene, the CDR1 and CDR2 sequences are SGHTA and FQGNSA. The CDR3 covers 14 residues, taking in both the cysteine and the phenylalanine. Kept here is only the CDR3 DNA, which spans 42 bases and is read in frame from base 1. Germline trimming amounts to 6 bases on V and 4 bases on J, with 2 as the count of junction bases outside the gene matches. PBMCs were isolated by Ficoll-Paque density gradient centrifugation. Sequencing took place on an Illumina NovaSeq 6000. Using 5'RACE with constant-segment primers, TCRalpha and TCRbeta cDNA libraries were constructed, with sample barcodes and unique molecular identifiers added in the process. RNA was extracted from every sample with Trizol reagent. Library amplification was performed in two PCR steps, and a second sample barcode and Illumina TruSeq adapters were introduced in the second step. Libraries were sequenced on an Illumina NovaSeq with 2 x 150 bp paired-end reads. From the authors' description of their analysis: With migec v1.2.7, reads were demultiplexed and then collapsed into UMI-guided consensus sequences. Using mixcr v2.1.11, the UMI consensuses were aligned to TRA and TRB V and J templates and assembled into clonotypes. Clonotypes were classified as expanded or contracted when called significant by both edgeR and NoisET, with noise models trained on biological replicates. For edgeR calls, a false discovery rate-adjusted p below 0.01 and a log2 fold-change threshold of 1 were applied. As an exploratory analysis of dynamics, max-normalized trajectories of the 1000 most abundant clonotypes were examined with PCA combined with hierarchical clustering. The CD4 or CD8 phenotype of responding clones was assigned using the separately sequenced CD4+ and CD8+ repertoires. The raw public data were reprocessed by TCRdb itself: fastp quality trimming at Q25, MiXCR clonotype calling, in-frame beta chains only. Records with the same CDR3 protein are collapsed into one entry carrying the most frequent genes and DNA. TCRdb's processing, not the authors' own work, is the source of the V and J calls. The sample data list hundreds of thousands of distinct CDR3 sequences, and approximately 20% of these were observed just once. The ten largest make up about 8.8% of the sample.

The chain is encoded by TRBV7-2 joined to TRBJ2-4; TRBD2 agrees with 11 junctional bases. The sequenced sample was PBMCs or a T cell subset sorted from them (not recorded which). This TCR derives from an adult woman who had mild COVID-19 (a few samples of this study predate the infection). The sample titles of this study are shuffled in the database, so cell type and time point are left out; the donor was told from shared clones. This receptor has the CDR3 CASRGLAAKNIQYF. DNA sequence: TGTGCCAGCAGGGGACTAGCGGCTAAAAACATTCAGTACTTC.